Following are 28 T cell receptor beta chains from one sample sequenced in a study of T cell responses to AZD1222 COVID-19 vaccine. Repertoires were generated with immunoSEQ multiplex PCR, while TCRdb's copy carries only in-frame clones and drops some. Of 65,000 to 85,000 clones listed, 80% to 90% are singletons. Sample: peripheral blood, taken 28 days after the second AZD1222 dose. These receptors all come from an adult who received the AZD1222 COVID-19 vaccine.

V and J are TRBV14 and TRBJ1-2, with no clear D. Looked up from germline, CDR1 is SGHDN and CDR2 is FVKESK. With 2 bases removed from V and 4 bases from J, the gap between germline ends came to 5 bases. This CDR3 contains 12 residues. The CDR3 DNA follows: TGTGCCAGCAGCCAATGGGGCTATGGCTACACCTTC. Translated, it gives CASSQWGYGYTF.

The chain combines TRBV19 with TRBJ1-5, with 12 bases that match TRBD1. The CDR3 loop spans 13 amino acids. CDR1 is LNHDA and CDR2 is SQIVND in the germline V gene (reference sequence). Unmatched junction bases numbered 5, after V lost 8 bases and J lost 9 bases. CDR3 sequence: CASRDRGPWPQHF. CDR3 sequence (DNA): TGTGCCAGTCGGGACAGGGGGCCTTGGCCCCAGCATTTT.

This chain links TRBV27 with TRBJ2-7; D not certain. The V end was cut by 2 bases, the J end by 6 bases, with 14 bases between. The germline gives CDR1 MNHEY, CDR2 SMNVEV (reference sequence). The CDR3 spans 14 residues. This CDR3 is CASSLGRPVTEQYF. CDR3 DNA sequence: TGTGCCAGCAGTTTAGGACGACCCGTTACCGAGCAGTACTTC.

This clone was seen once. The chain employs TRBV27 and TRBJ2-3, with a weak D call TRBD1 (5 bases). The CDR3 sequence is 15 residues long. The germline V gene has CDR1 MNHEY and CDR2 SMNVEV (reference sequence). Trimming took 1 base from V and 0 from J, leaving 8 bases between them. Here the CDR3 reads CASSLWGPSTDTQYF. In DNA form, the CDR3 reads TGTGCCAGCAGTTTATGGGGCCCTAGCACAGATACGCAGTATTTT.

This chain links TRBV3-1 (or the pseudogene TRBV3-2) with TRBJ2-6; D ambiguous. Germline loops: CDR1 LGHDT, CDR2 YNNKEL (reference sequence). V was cut by 2 bases and J by 0 bases, with 5 bases left in between. The CDR3 covers 15 residues. The CDR3 DNA reads TGTGCCAGCAGCCAAACCAACTCTGGGGCCAACGTCCTGACTTTC. It yields the protein CASSQTNSGANVLTF.

This sequence joins TRBV3-1 (or the pseudogene TRBV3-2) and TRBJ1-1; no clear D gene. This CDR3 is built from 14 residues. Germline CDR1 and CDR2: LGHDT and YNNKEL (reference sequence). The germline V and J ends were trimmed by 4 bases and 1 base, with 10 bases remaining between them. CDR3 DNA: TGTGCCAGCAGCCGACGACATCAGAACACTGAAGCTTTCTTT. Translation: CASSRRHQNTEAFF.

This chain uses TRBV3-1 (or the pseudogene TRBV3-2) with TRBJ2-1, with 8 bases fitting TRBD1. CDR1 LGHDT and CDR2 YNNKEL come from the germline V gene (reference sequence). V gave up 4 bases and J gave up 7 bases; unmatched junction bases: 6. The CDR3 spans 14 residues. CDR3 sequence reads: CASSRSQGANEQFF. Written as DNA, the CDR3 is TGTGCCAGCAGCCGATCCCAGGGGGCTAATGAGCAGTTCTTC.

The chain links TRBV28 to TRBJ2-1, with 10 bases aligning to TRBD1. This CDR3 comprises 16 residues. Looked up from germline, CDR1 is MDHEN and CDR2 is SYDVKM. V lost 6 bases and J lost 3; bases outside the gene matches: 8. CDR3 protein: CASSSMGQGRYNEQFF. CDR3 nucleotide sequence: TGTGCCAGCAGCTCAATGGGACAGGGGCGCTACAATGAGCAGTTCTTC. Complete variable domain (other parts from reference TRBV28 and TRBJ2-1): DVKVTQSSRYLVKRTGEKVFLECVQDMDHENMFWYRQDPGLGLRLIYFSYDVKMKEKGDIPEGYSVSREKKERFSLILESASTNQTSMYLCASSSMGQGRYNEQFFGPGTRLTVL.

CDR3 in amino acids: CASSQKGLRGYTF. Here the CDR3 DNA reads TGTGCCAGCAGCCAAAAGGGCCTTAGGGGCTACACCTTC. The chain joins TRBV5-6 to TRBJ1-2; D is unresolved. This CDR3 spans 13 amino acids. Germline V gene data show CDR1 as SGHDT and CDR2 as YYEEEE. V shed 4 bases and J shed 8 bases, with 15 bases lying between them.

V usage is TRBV5-1 and J usage is TRBJ2-5; D is possibly TRBD2 (5 bases). Germline values: CDR1 SGHRS, CDR2 YFSETQ. V shed 0 bases and J shed 4 bases, with 7 bases lying between them. CDR3 length: 13 residues. CDR3 bases: TGCGCCAGCAGCTTGGGTGGGAGAGAGACCCAGTACTTC. Its translation is CASSLGGRETQYF.

This chain links TRBV6-1 with TRBJ1-5, with 9 bases fitting TRBD1. The CDR3 covers 15 residues. V lost 1 base, J lost 7 bases, and 5 bases stayed unmatched. Looked up from germline, CDR1 is MNHNS and CDR2 is SASEGT. CDR3 coding DNA: TGTGCCAGCAGTGAAGAGGGACAGGGATGGCAGCCCCAGCATTTT. It translates to CASSEEGQGWQPQHF.

The gene calls are TRBV5-1 and TRBJ2-5, with TRBD1 matching over 10 bases. There are 17 residues in the CDR3. Trimming removed 5 bases from V and 4 bases from J; junction bases left unmatched: 14. The germline gives CDR1 SGHRS, CDR2 YFSETQ. CDR3 DNA sequence: TGCGCCAGCAGGACAGGGGGCCGCCACTTGGGCCTAGAGACCCAGTACTTC. Translating gives CASRTGGRHLGLETQYF.

This chain links TRBV10-1 with TRBJ2-1, with 14 nucleotides matching TRBD2. This CDR3 spans 14 amino acids. Germline CDR1 WNHNN, CDR2 SYGVQD (reference sequence). Trimming cost V 6 bases and J 11 bases; bases outside gene matches: 6. The CDR3 protein is CASSLGLAGGKQFF. In nucleotides, the CDR3 is TGCGCCAGCAGCCTAGGACTAGCGGGGGGAAAGCAGTTCTTC.

V gene TRBV21-1 combines with J gene TRBJ2-7; the table's D call, TRBD2, has no DNA check behind it. TRBV21-1 is an annotated pseudogene. This CDR3 contains 16 residues. In nucleotides, the CDR3 is TGTGCCAGCAGCCCAGTGAGTAGCGGGGAACCCTACGAGCAGTACTTC. It codes for CASSPVSSGEPYEQYF.

This clone was found a few times. The genes are TRBV10-1 and TRBJ2-7; D is uncertain. This CDR3 region has 15 residues. Deletions cut 2 bases from V and 6 bases from J, with 17 bases between. The germline V gene has CDR1 WNHNN and CDR2 SYGVQD (reference sequence). The CDR3 sequence: CASSETLGRRAEQYF. The CDR3 nucleotides read TGCGCCAGCAGTGAGACCCTGGGCAGGCGCGCCGAGCAGTACTTC.

The rearrangement joins TRBV6-6 to TRBJ1-5; D is ambiguous. The CDR3 runs 15 residues. Germline V gene data show CDR1 as MNHNY and CDR2 as SVGAGI (reference sequence). Between the trimmed V and J ends, which lost 0 bases and 5 bases, there was a span of 11 bases. The CDR3 sequence is CASSYSLAGYQPQHF. For the CDR3, the DNA is TGTGCCAGCAGTTACTCACTTGCAGGTTATCAGCCCCAGCATTTT.

V is TRBV20-1 and J is TRBJ1-5, with D possibly being TRBD1 (5 bases). Trimming removed 3 bases from V and 2 bases from J, with 11 bases in between. This CDR3 spans 14 amino acids. Germline V CDR1 and CDR2: DFQATT, SNEGSKA (reference sequence). CDR3: CSASLGQGNQPQHF. The CDR3 region has the DNA TGCAGTGCTAGTTTGGGGCAGGGCAATCAGCCCCAGCATTTT.

The rearrangement joins TRBV3-1 (or the pseudogene TRBV3-2) to TRBJ2-1, with a tentative D call TRBD2 (5 bases). The CDR3 is 16 residues long. V lost 1 base to trimming and J lost 1 base, with 11 bases between them. The germline V gene has CDR1 LGHDT and CDR2 YNNKEL (reference sequence). The CDR3 nucleotides read TGTGCCAGCAGCCAAGCGGGCGGGCCGTCCTACAATGAGCAGTTCTTC. This translates into CASSQAGGPSYNEQFF.

The rearrangement links TRBV19 to TRBJ1-3; D is unresolved. Germline V gene data show CDR1 as LNHDA and CDR2 as SQIVND (reference sequence). With 7 bases removed from V and 0 bases from J, the gap between germline ends came to 16 bases. The length of the CDR3 is 16 residues. The CDR3 DNA reads as TGTGCCAGTATAAGTTGGAGGACGGACTCTGGAAACACCATATATTTT. This encodes CASISWRTDSGNTIYF.

The chain has TRBV9 and TRBJ1-5; no reliable D call. The CDR3 sequence is 13 residues long. From germline, CDR1 is SGDLS and CDR2 YYNGEE. Trimming left V 0 bases short and J 7 bases short, with 8 bases between. This CDR3 is CASSVGSGQPQHF. For the CDR3, the DNA is TGTGCCAGCAGCGTAGGTAGTGGGCAGCCCCAGCATTTT.

The chain recombines TRBV6-1 with TRBJ1-4; weak D call: TRBD1 (5 bases). V was clipped by 3 bases and J by 2 bases, with 13 bases between them. Germline V CDR1 and CDR2: MNHNS, SASEGT. This CDR3 is 16 amino acids long. For the CDR3, the DNA is TGTGCCAGCAGTGAGGATTTAGGGGACACTAATGAAAAACTGTTTTTT. Translation gives CASSEDLGDTNEKLFF.

As regards this clone: At one boundary the junction diverges from the germline segment, which might be a read error. This chain uses TRBV15 with TRBJ2-7; no clear D. Germline lookup yields CDR1 LNHNV and CDR2 YYDKDF (reference sequence). The CDR3 runs 14 residues. The CDR3 DNA follows: TGTGCCACCAGTAGAGACAAGACCTCCTACGAGCAGTACTTC. As protein: CATSRDKTSYEQYF.

The rearrangement joins TRBV6-5 to TRBJ2-3; D gene unclear. Germline CDR1 reads MNHEY; CDR2 reads SVGAGI. The CDR3 loop spans 13 amino acids. V shed 6 bases and J shed 2 bases, with 9 bases lying between them. The CDR3 region is CASRPIFTDTQYF. The DNA for the CDR3 is TGTGCCAGCAGGCCTATTTTCACAGATACGCAGTATTTT.

V and J are TRBV11-1 and TRBJ2-3; D possibly matches TRBD1 or TRBD2 (5 bases each). The CDR3 sequence is 14 residues long. V lost 4 bases and J lost 6, with 14 bases in between. Germline V lookup: CDR1 SGHAT, CDR2 FQDESV (reference sequence). The CDR3 DNA reads TGTGCCAGCAGCTCCCCGGGGCGGTCGGATACGCAGTATTTT. It encodes CASSSPGRSDTQYF.

The rearrangement joins TRBV9 to TRBJ1-2; D is unclear. The germline V gene encodes CDR1 SGDLS and CDR2 YYNGEE. This CDR3 region has 13 residues. With 0 bases removed from V and 4 bases from J, the gap between germline ends came to 7 bases. CDR3 sequence reads: CASSVGDLYGYTF. The DNA of the CDR3 is TGTGCCAGCAGCGTAGGCGACCTCTATGGCTACACCTTC.

The V gene is TRBV13, the J gene TRBJ2-5; D is undetermined. This CDR3 has 17 residues. The V end lost 0 bases, the J end lost 0 bases, and 14 bases lay between the germline ends. CDR1 and CDR2 (germline): PRHDT, FYEKMQ (reference sequence). CDR3 coding DNA: TGTGCCAGCAGCTTAGGCCGGGCAGGATTGTACCAAGAGACCCAGTACTTC. It is translated as CASSLGRAGLYQETQYF.

The V call is TRBV6-1, the J call TRBJ2-3, with TRBD2 matching over 12 bases. J lost 1 base, V lost 2 bases, and 7 bases had no gene match. The CDR3 extends over 18 amino acids. Germline V gene sequence: CDR1 MNHNS, CDR2 SASEGT. Here the CDR3 DNA reads TGTGCCAGCAGTGAAAGACTAGCGGGGGTCCGGGGCACAGATACGCAGTATTTT. Translated, it gives CASSERLAGVRGTDTQYF.

This chain links TRBV7-2 with TRBJ2-7; tentatively, D is TRBD1 or TRBD2 (5 bases each). The CDR3 consists of 15 residues. Germline CDR1 SGHTA, CDR2 FQGNSA. V was pared by 6 bases and J by 2 bases, with 17 bases between. The CDR3 is CASRVQAGTTYEQYF. CDR3 DNA sequence: TGTGCCAGCAGGGTACAAGCTGGGACCACCTACGAGCAGTACTTC. The full variable domain, completed using reference TRBV7-2 and TRBJ2-7, is GAGVSQSPSNKVTEKGKDVELRCDPISGHTALYWYRQSLGQGLEFLIYFQGNSAPDKSGLPSDRFSAERTGGSVSTLTIQRTQQEDSAVYLCASRVQAGTTYEQYFGPGTRLTVT.